This T cell receptor (beta chain) was identified during a study of blood T cell repertoires in COVID-19. The CDR3 is 14 amino acids. Germline values: CDR1 MNHEY, CDR2 SMNVEV (reference sequence). The V end lost 2 bases, the J end lost 8 bases, and 15 bases lay between the germline ends. The assay was immunoSEQ multiplex PCR, and TCRdb's table has in-frame clones only and misses some. Of 290,000 or so clones detected, about 87% appear once; the ten largest clones hold around 1.2%. The sample consisted of peripheral blood. This receptor was obtained from a man in his sixties or seventies with acute or convalescent COVID-19. V is TRBV27 and J is TRBJ1-2; no clear D. For the CDR3, the DNA is TGTGCCAGCAGTTTAGGGTACGCCTCGGGGGGCTACACCTTC. Encoded protein: CASSLGYASGGYTF.